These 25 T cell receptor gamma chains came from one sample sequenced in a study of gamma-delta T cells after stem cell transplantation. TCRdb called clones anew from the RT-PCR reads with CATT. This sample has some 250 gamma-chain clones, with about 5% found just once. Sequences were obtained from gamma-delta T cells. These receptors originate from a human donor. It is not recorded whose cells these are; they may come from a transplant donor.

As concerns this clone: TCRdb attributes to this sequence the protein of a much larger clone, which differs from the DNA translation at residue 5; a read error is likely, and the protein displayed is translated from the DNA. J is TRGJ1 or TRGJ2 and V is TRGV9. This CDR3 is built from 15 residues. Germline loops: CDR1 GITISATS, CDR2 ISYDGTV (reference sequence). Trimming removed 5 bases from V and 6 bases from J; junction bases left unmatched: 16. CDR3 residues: CALWGAQGYSYKKLF. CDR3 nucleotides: TGTGCCTTGTGGGGGGCGCAAGGTTATAGTTATAAGAAACTCTTT.

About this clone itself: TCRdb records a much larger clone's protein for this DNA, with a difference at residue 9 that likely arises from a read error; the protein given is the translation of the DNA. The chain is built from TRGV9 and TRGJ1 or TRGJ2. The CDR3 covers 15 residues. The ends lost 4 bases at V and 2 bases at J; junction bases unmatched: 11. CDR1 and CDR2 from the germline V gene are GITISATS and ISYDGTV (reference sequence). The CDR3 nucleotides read TGTGCCTTGTGGGAAAACACCTCGGATTATTATAAGAAACTCTTT. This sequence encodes CALWENTSDYYKKLF.

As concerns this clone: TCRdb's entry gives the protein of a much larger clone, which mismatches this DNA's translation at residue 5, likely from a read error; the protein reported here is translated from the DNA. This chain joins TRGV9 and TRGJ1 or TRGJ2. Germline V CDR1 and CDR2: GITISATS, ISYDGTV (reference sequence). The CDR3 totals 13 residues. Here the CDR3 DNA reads TGTGCCTTGTGGGTGGTGCAAGGGTATAGGAAACTCTTT. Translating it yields CALWVVQGYRKLF.

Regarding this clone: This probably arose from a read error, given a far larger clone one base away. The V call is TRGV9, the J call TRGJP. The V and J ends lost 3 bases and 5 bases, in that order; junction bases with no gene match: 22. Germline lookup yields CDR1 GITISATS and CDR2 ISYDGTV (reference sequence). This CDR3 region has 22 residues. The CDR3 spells CALWEIASHVSQEELGKKIKVF. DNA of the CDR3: TGTGCCTTGTGGGAGATAGCTTCGCATGTCTCACAGGAAGAGTTGGGCAAAAAAATCAAGGTATTT.

The CDR3 sequence: CALWEATPELGKKIKVF. The CDR3, as DNA: TGTGCCTTGTGGGAGGCTACCCCAGAGTTGGGCAAAAAAATCAAGGTATTT. The V gene is TRGV9, the J gene TRGJP. This CDR3 spans 17 amino acids. Germline CDR1 GITISATS, CDR2 ISYDGTV (reference sequence). Trimming removed 2 bases from V and 6 bases from J; junction bases left unmatched: 7.

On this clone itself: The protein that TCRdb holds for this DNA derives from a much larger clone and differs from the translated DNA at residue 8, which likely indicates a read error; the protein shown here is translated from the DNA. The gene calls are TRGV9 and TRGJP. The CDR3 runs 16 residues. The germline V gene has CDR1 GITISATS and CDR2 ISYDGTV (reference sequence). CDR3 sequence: CALWEGQGLGKKIKVF. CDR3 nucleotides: TGTGCCTTGTGGGAGGGACAAGGGTTGGGCAAAAAAATCAAGGTATTT.

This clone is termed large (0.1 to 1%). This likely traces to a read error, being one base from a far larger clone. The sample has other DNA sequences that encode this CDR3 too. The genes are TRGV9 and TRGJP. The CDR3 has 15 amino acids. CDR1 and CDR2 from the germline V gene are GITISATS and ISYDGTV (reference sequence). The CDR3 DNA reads TGCGCCTTGTGGGGCCAAGAGTTGGGCAAAAAAATCAAGGTATTT. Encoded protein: CALWGQELGKKIKVF.

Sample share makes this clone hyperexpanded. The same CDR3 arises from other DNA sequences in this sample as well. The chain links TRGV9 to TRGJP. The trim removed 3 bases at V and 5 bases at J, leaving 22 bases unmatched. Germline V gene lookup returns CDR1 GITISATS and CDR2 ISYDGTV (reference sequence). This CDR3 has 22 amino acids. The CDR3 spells CALWEIASHVSQKELGKKIKVF. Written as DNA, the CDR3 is TGTGCCTTGTGGGAGATAGCTTCGCATGTCTCACAGAAAGAGTTGGGCAAAAAAATCAAGGTATTT.

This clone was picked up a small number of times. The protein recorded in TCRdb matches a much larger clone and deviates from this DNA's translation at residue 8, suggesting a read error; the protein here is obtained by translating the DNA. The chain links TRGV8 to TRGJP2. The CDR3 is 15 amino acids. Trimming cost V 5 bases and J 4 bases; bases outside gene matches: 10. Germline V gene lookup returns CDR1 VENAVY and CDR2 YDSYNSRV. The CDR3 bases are TGTGCCACCTGGGGGTGGTATAATAGTGATTGGATCAAGACGTTT. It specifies CATWGWYNSDWIKTF.

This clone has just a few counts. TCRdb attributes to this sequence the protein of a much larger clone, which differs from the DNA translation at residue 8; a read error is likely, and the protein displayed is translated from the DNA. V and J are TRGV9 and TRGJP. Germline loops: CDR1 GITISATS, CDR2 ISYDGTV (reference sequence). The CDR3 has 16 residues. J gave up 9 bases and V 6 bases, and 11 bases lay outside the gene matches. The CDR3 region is CALWSNQGLGKKIKVF. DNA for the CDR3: TGTGCCTTGTGGTCGAACCAGGGGTTGGGCAAAAAAATCAAGGTATTT.

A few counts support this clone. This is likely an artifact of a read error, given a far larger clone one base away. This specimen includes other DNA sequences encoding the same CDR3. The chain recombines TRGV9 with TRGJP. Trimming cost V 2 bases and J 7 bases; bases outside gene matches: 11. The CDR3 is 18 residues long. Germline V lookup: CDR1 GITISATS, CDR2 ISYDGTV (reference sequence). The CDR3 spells CALWEANYQELGKKIKVF. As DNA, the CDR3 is TGTGCCTTGTGGGAGGCCAACTATCAGGAGTTGGGCAAAAAAATCAAGGTATTT.

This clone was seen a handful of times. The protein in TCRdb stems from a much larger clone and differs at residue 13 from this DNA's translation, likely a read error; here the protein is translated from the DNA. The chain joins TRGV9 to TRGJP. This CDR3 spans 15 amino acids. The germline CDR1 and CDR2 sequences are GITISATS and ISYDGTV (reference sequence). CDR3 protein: CALWERELGKKIEVF. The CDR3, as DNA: TGTGCCTTGTGGGAGCGAGAGTTGGGCAAAAAAATCGAGGTATTT.

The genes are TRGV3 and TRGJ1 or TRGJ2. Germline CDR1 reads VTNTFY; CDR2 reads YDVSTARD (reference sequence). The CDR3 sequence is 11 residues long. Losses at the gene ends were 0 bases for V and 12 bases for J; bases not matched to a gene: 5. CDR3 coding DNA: TGTGCCACCTGGGACAGGCCTACGAAACTCTTT. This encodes CATWDRPTKLF.

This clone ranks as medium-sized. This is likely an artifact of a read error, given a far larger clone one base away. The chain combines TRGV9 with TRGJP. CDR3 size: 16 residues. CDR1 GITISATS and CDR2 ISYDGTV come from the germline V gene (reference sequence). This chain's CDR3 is CALWGVQELGKKIKVF. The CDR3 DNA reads TGTGCCTTGTGGGGGGTGCAAGAGTTGGGCAAAAAAATCAAGGTATTT.

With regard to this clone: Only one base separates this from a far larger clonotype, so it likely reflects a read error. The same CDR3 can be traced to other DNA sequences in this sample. CDR3 loop: CALWELQELGKKIKVF. The CDR3 DNA reads TGTGCCTTGTGGGAGCTTCAAGAGCTGGGCAAAAAAATCAAGGTATTT. The V gene is TRGV9, the J gene TRGJP. This CDR3 has 16 amino acids. Germline V gene data show CDR1 as GITISATS and CDR2 as ISYDGTV (reference sequence).

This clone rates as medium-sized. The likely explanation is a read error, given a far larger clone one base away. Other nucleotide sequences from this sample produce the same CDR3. CDR3: CALWEPRKKLF. In nucleotides, the CDR3 is TGTGCCCTGTGGGAGCCACGTAAGAAACTCTTT. This rearrangement joins TRGV9 to TRGJ1 or TRGJ2. The V gene's germline CDR1 is GITISATS and CDR2 ISYDGTV (reference sequence). This CDR3 region has 11 residues.

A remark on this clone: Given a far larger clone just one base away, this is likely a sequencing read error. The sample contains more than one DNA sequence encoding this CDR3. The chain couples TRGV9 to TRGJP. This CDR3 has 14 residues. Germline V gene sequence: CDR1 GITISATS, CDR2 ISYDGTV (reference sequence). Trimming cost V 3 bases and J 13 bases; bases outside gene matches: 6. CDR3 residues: CALWERVGKKIKVF. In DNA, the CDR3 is TGTGCCTTGTGGGAGAGAGTAGGCAAAAAAATCAAGGTATTT.

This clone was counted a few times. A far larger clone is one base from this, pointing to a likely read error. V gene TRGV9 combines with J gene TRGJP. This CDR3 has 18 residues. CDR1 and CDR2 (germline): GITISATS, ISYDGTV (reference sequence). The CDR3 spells CALWGVHAGELGKKIKVF. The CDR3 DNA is TGTGCCTTGTGGGGGGTGCATGCAGGGGAGTTGGGCAAAAAAATCAAGGTATTT.

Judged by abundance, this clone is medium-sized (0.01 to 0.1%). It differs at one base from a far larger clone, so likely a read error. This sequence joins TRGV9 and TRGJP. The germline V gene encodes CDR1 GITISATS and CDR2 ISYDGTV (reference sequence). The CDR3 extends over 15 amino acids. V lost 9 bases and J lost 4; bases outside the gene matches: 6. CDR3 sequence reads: CALRGQELGKKIKVF. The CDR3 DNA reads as TGTGCCTTGCGGGGCCAAGAGTTGGGCAAAAAAATCAAGGTATTT.

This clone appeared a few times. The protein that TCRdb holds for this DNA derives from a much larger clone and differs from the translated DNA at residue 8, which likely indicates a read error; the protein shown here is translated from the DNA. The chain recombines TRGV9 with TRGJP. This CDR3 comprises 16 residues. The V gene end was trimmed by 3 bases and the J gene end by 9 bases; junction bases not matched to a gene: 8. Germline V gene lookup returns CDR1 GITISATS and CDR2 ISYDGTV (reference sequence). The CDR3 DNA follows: TGTGCCTTGTGGGAGCCCCCAGGGTTGGGCAAAAAAATCAAGGTATTT. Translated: CALWEPPGLGKKIKVF.

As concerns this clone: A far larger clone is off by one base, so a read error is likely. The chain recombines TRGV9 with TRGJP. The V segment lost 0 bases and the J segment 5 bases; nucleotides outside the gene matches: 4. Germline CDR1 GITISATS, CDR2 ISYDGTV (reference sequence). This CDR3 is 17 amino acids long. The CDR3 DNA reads TGTGCCTTGTGGGAGGTGTGCAAAGAGTTGGGCAAAAAAATCAAGGTATTT. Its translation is CALWEVCKELGKKIKVF.

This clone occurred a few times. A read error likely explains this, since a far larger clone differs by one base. This CDR3 is CATWGGPSYKKLF. Here the CDR3 DNA reads TGTGCCACCTGGGGCGGGCCTAGTTATAAGAAACTCTTT. The V gene is TRGV2, the J gene TRGJ1 or TRGJ2. Germline V CDR1 and CDR2: EGSNGY, YDSYNSKV. The CDR3 spans 13 residues.

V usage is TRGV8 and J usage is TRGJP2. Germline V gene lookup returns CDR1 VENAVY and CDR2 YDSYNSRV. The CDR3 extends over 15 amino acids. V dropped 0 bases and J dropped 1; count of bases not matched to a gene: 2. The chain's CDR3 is CATWDRASSDWIKTF. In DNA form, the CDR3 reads TGTGCCACCTGGGATAGGGCTAGTAGTGATTGGATCAAGACGTTT.

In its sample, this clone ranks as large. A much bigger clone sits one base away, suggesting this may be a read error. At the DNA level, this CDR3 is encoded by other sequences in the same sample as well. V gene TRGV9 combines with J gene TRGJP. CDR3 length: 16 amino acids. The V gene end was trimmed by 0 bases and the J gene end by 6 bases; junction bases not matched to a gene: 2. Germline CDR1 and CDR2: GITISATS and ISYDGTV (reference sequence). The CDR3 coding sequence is TGTGCCTTGTGGGAGGTGCGAGAGTTGGGCAAAAAAATCAAGGTATTT. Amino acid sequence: CALWEVRELGKKIKVF.

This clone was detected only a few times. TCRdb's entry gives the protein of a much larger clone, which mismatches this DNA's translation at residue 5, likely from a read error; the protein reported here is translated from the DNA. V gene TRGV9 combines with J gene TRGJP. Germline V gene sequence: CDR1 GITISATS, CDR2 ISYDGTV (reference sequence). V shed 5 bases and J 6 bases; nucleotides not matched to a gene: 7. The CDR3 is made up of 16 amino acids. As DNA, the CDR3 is TGTGCCTTGTGGGGGGTAGGAGAGTTGGGCAAAAAAATCAAGGTATTT. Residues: CALWGVGELGKKIKVF.